This T cell receptor (beta chain) was identified in a study of T-cell reconstitution after alpha-beta-depleted transplantation in children. Study results and caveats: Alpha-beta T cells about two months after transplant reportedly derived from several hundred expanded graft clones. In some patients, recipient T cells and intrathymic progenitors surviving conditioning explained high day-60 diversity. Counts and diversity of T cells one year after transplant came mostly from newly produced T cells.

V shed 1 base and J 5 bases; nucleotides not matched to a gene: 4. The V gene's germline CDR1 is SGHRS and CDR2 YFSETQ. There are 14 residues in the CDR3. Unique molecular identifiers were incorporated when the TCRbeta library was constructed. TCRdb re-analysed the PCR reads in MiXCR, keeping a single row per CDR3 protein. The sample carries a few hundred thousand distinct CDR3 sequences, roughly 24% recorded once. With respect to this clonotype: Its antigen is unidentified.

The gene calls are TRBV5-1 and TRBJ2-7, with 9 bases lining up with TRBD2. Sequencing used PBMCs, obtained before TCRalphabeta/CD19-depleted stem cell transplant. This clonotype originated in a girl aged 2 to 10 with Fanconi anemia, due to receive a stem cell transplant. CDR3 coding DNA: TGCGCCAGCAGCTTGTTCGCGGGAGGGAACGAGCAGTACTTC. Amino acid sequence: CASSLFAGGNEQYF. The entire variable domain, with the rest obtained from reference TRBV5-1 and TRBJ2-7, is as follows: KAGVTQTPRYLIKTRGQQVTLSCSPISGHRSVSWYQQTPGQGLQFLFEYFSETQRNKGNFPGRFSGRQFSNSRSEMNVSTLELGDSALYLCASSLFAGGNEQYFGPGTRLTVT.